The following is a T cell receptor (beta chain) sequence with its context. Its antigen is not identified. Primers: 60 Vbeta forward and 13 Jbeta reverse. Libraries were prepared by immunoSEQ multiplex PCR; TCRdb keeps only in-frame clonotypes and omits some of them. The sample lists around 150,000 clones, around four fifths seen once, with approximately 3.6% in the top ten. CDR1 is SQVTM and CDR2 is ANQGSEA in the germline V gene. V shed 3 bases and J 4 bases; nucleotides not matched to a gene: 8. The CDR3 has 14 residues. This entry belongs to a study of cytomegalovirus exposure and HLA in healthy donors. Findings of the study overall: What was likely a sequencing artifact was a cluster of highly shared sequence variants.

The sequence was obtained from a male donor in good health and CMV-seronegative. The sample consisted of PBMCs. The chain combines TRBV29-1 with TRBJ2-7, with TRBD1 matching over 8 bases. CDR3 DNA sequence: TGCAGCGTTGAGGTACAGGGGGTACCTTACGAGCAGTACTTC. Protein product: CSVEVQGVPYEQYF.